This T cell receptor beta chain originates from a study of T cells after yellow fever vaccination. The CDR3 runs 15 residues. Looked up from germline, CDR1 is MNHNS and CDR2 is SASEGT. V lost 6 bases and J 2 bases, leaving 16 bases between the germline ends. MiXCR, run by TCRdb on the 5' RACE reads, gives a single entry per CDR3 protein. The sample has approximately 610,000 distinct CDR3 sequences; roughly a sixth are singletons. This sample comprised PBMCs, obtained 5 to 6 days after the first yellow fever vaccination. This receptor was taken from a young man who received the YFV17D yellow fever vaccine. The chain uses TRBV6-1 and TRBJ1-2; tentatively, D is TRBD1 (5 bases). The CDR3 here is CASSPAPTDNYGYTF. The CDR3 DNA is TGTGCCAGCAGCCCAGCACCGACAGACAACTATGGCTACACCTTC.